Described below is a single TCR beta chain sequence and its context. Germline CDR1 SGHNT, CDR2 YYREEE (reference sequence). CDR3 length: 16 amino acids. Only in-frame clones appear in the TCRdb table, and some are missing; sequencing was by immunoSEQ multiplex PCR. The profile shows roughly 62,000 clones, approximately 89% of them singletons. These data belong to a study of technical replicates of blood from several donors. V usage is TRBV5-4 and J usage is TRBJ2-5; TRBD1 agrees at 10 bases. The J call may be faulty, since TRBJ2-7 better matches the DNA end. The receptor was derived from a human donor in good health. Some clones in this sample may be carry-over from other donors' samples. The sample taken for sequencing was PBMCs. CDR3 loop: CASSLAAGDRGHEQYF. The CDR3 region has the DNA TGTGCCAGCAGCTTGGCCGCAGGGGACAGGGGCCACGAGCAGTACTTC.